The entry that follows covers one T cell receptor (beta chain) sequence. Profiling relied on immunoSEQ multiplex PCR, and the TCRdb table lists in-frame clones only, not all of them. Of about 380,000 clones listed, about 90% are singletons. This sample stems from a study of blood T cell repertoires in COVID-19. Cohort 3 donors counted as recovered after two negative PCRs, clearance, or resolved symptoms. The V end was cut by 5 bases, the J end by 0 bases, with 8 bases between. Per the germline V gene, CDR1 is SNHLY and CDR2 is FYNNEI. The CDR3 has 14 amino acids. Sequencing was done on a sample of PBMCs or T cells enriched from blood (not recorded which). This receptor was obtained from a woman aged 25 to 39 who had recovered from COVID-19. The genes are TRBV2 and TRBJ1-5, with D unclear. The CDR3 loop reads CASSPQNSNQPQHF. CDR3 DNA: TGTGCCAGCAGTCCCCAAAATAGCAATCAGCCCCAGCATTTT.